This T cell receptor beta chain was sequenced in a study of T cell changes during pregnancy in multiple sclerosis. Trimming cost V 3 bases and J 8 bases; bases outside gene matches: 5. Germline CDR1 is SGHDN and CDR2 is FVKESK. The CDR3 sequence is 15 residues long. Method: immunoSEQ multiplex PCR; TCRdb's copy keeps in-frame clones and lacks some. Of about 61,000 clones in the sample, approximately 90% are singletons; the top ten hold roughly 0.89%. The receptor was derived from a female donor in good health, enrolled as a control in a pregnancy study. This sample comprised peripheral blood, obtained in the first trimester of pregnancy. The genes are TRBV14 and TRBJ2-4; TRBD1 agrees at 12 bases. The CDR3 is CASSQGQGANHIQYF. In nucleotides, the CDR3 is TGTGCCAGCAGCCAGGGACAGGGGGCGAATCACATTCAGTACTTC.